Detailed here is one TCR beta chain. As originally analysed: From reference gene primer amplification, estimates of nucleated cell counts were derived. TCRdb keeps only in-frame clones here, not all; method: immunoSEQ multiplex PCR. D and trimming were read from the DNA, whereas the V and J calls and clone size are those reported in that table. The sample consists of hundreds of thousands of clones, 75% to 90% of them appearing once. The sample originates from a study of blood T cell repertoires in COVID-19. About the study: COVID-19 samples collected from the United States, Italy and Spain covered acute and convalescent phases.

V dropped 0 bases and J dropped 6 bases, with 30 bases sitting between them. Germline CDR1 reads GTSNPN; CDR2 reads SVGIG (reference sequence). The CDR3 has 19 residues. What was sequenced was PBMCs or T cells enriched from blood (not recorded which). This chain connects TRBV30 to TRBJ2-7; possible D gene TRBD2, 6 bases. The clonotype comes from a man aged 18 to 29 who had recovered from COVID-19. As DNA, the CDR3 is TGTGCCTGGAGTGTTCGGGGGACCCGACCATCCGCTCACTCGGGCGAGCAGTACTTC. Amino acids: CAWSVRGTRPSAHSGEQYF. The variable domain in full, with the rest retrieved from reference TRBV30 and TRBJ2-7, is SQTIHQWPATLVQPVGSPLSLECTVEGTSNPNLYWYRQAAGRGLQLLFYSVGIGQISSEVPQNLSASRPQDRQFILSSKKLLLSDSGFYLCAWSVRGTRPSAHSGEQYFGPGTRLTVT.